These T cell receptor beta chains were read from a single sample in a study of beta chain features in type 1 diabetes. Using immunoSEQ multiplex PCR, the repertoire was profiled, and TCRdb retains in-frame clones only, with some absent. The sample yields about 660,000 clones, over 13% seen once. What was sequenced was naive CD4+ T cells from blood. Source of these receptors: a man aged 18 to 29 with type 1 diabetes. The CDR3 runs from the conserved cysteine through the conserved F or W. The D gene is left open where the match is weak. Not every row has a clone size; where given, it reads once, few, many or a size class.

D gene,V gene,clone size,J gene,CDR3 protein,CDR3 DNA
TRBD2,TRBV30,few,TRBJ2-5,CAWSVRLAGVETQYF,TGTGCCTGGAGTGTTCGACTAGCGGGAGTGGAGACCCAGTACTTC
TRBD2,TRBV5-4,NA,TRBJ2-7,CASSLAGTSNEQYF,TGTGCCAGCAGCTTGGCCGGGACTAGCAACGAGCAGTACTTC
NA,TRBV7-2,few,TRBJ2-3,CASSAPERTWTDTQYF,TGTGCCAGCAGCGCCCCGGAGCGCACGTGGACAGATACGCAGTATTTT
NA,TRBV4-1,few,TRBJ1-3,CASSQDNRNTIYF,TGCGCCAGCAGCCAAGATAATCGTAACACCATATATTTT
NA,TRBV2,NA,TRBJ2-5,CASSTPGVGETQYF,TGTGCCAGCAGCACGCCAGGTGTGGGAGAGACCCAGTACTTC
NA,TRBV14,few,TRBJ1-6,CASSQISPINSPLHF,TGTGCCAGCAGCCAAATCAGTCCGATTAATTCACCCCTCCACTTT
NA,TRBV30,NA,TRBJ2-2,CAWSVTRNTGELFF,TGTGCCTGGAGCGTTACTAGAAACACCGGGGAGCTGTTTTTT
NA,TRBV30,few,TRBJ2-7,CAWSTGSSYEQYF,TGTGCCTGGTCCACAGGGAGCTCCTACGAGCAGTACTTC
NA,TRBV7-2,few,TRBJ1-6,CASSLVSEPPTLHF,TGTGCCAGCAGCTTAGTTTCGGAGCCTCCCACCCTCCACTTT
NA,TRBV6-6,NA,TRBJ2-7,CASSLRYEQYF,TGTGCCAGCAGTTTACGCTACGAGCAGTACTTC
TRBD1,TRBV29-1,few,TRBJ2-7,CSVENHRGQGQYF,TGCAGCGTTGAAAATCACAGGGGGCAGGGGCAGTACTTC
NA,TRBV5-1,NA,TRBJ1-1,CASSFGAVGTEAFF,TGCGCCAGCAGCTTTGGGGCGGTAGGCACTGAAGCTTTCTTT
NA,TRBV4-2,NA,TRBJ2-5,CASSQDGSRAHKETQYF,TGTGCCAGCAGCCAAGATGGGAGCCGGGCCCACAAAGAGACCCAGTACTTC
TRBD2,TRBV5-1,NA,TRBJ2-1,CASSLGLAGRISYNEQFF,TGCGCCAGCAGCTTGGGACTAGCGGGAAGGATCTCCTACAATGAGCAGTTCTTC
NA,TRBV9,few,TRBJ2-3,CASSVDPVGDTQYF,TGTGCCAGCAGCGTAGACCCCGTAGGGGATACGCAGTATTTT
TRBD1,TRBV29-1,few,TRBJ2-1,CSGARQGAVEQFF,TGCAGCGGAGCGAGACAGGGGGCTGTTGAGCAGTTCTTC
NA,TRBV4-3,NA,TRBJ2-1,CASSQVGDIYNEQFF,TGCGCCAGCAGCCAAGTCGGGGACATTTACAATGAGCAGTTCTTC
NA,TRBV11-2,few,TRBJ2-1,CASSLEGRNNEQFF,TGTGCCAGCAGCTTAGAAGGGAGAAACAATGAGCAGTTCTTC
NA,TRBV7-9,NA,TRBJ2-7,CASSSSGPGTKGTEQYF,TGTGCCAGCAGCTCCTCGGGCCCGGGGACGAAGGGGACCGAGCAGTACTTC
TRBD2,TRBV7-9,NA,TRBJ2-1,CASSPQRGTRVNEQFF,TGTGCCAGCAGCCCACAACGGGGGACTAGGGTCAATGAGCAGTTCTTC
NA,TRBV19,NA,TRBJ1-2,CASSFPQELYGYTF,TGTGCCAGTTCCTTTCCCCAGGAACTCTATGGCTACACCTTC
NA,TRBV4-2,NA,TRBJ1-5,CASSQDRTLASNQPQHF,TGTGCCAGCAGCCAAGATAGGACGCTCGCGAGCAATCAGCCCCAGCATTTT
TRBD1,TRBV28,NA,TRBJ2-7,CATWDSNYEQYF,TGTGCCACATGGGACAGCAACTACGAGCAGTACTTC
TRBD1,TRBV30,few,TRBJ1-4,CAWSRQGRGKLFF,TGTGCCTGGAGTAGACAGGGCCGGGGGAAACTGTTTTTT